The sequence of this TCR beta chain was determined in a study of OX40 agonist ivuxolimab in advanced cancers. Points from the study as a whole: Partial responders receiving 0.1-3.0 mg/kg showed among the lowest clonal expansion.

CDR1 and CDR2 from the germline V gene are MNHEY and SMNVEV (reference sequence). This CDR3 contains 13 residues. The ends were cut back, 1 base at V and 3 bases at J, with 6 bases in the middle. About this clone itself: Its antigen is still unknown.

Sequencing was performed with immunoSEQ multiplex PCR; in TCRdb, only in-frame clones are kept and a portion is missing. The table shows 70,000 to 95,000 clones, with about 90% occurring only once. The source is an adult with an advanced solid tumor such as melanoma, head and neck, liver or kidney cancer. This chain links TRBV27 with TRBJ2-5, with D hard to call. This specimen was CD4+ or CD8+ T cells sorted from blood, taken in a trial of the OX40 agonist ivuxolimab. CDR3 loop: CASSLWGKETQYF. The CDR3 nucleotides read TGTGCCAGCAGTTTATGGGGAAAAGAGACCCAGTACTTC.